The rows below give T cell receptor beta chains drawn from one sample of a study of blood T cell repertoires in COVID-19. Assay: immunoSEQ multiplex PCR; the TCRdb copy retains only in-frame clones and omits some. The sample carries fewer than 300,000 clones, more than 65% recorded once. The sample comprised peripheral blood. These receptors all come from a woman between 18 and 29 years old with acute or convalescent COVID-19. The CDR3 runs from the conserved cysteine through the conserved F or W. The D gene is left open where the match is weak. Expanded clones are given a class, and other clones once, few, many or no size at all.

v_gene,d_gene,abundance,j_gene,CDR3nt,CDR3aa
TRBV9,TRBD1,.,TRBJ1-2,TGTGCCAGCAGCCCAAGGACAGGCGGGGCCTATGGCTACACCTTC,CASSPRTGGAYGYTF
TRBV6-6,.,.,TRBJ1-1,TGTGCCAGCAGTTACCGGACAGCTGCTGAAGCTTTCTTT,CASSYRTAAEAFF
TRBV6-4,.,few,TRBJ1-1,TGTGCCAGCAGTGACCCCGGACACCAAAACACTGAAGCTTTCTTT,CASSDPGHQNTEAFF
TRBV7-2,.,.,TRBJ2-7,TGTGCCAGCAGCTCGAGAACCTACAGGGGAGGCGAGCAGTACTTC,CASSSRTYRGGEQYF
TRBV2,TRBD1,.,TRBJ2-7,TGTGCCAGCAGTGGGGAGCGGGACAGGGGATCCGAGCAGTACTTC,CASSGERDRGSEQYF
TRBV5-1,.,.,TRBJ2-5,TGCGCCAGCAGCTTGGGACAGCAAGAGACCCAGTACTTC,CASSLGQQETQYF
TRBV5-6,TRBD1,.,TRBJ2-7,TGTGCCAGCAGCCCTTGGGACAGGGGGCGAGGGCAGTACTTC,CASSPWDRGRGQYF
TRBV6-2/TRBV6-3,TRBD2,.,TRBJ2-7,TGTGCCAGCAGCAGACTCGGGGGGGGCGGCTCCTACGAGCAGTACTTC,CASSRLGGGGSYEQYF
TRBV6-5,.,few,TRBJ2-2,TGTGCCAGCCAGAAAGGAGTCGGGAGTCGCGGGGAGCTGTTTTTT,CASQKGVGSRGELFF
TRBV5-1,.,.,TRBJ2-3,TGCGCCAGCAGCTTACACTACATAGGACTAAACACAGATACGCAGTATTTT,CASSLHYIGLNTDTQYF
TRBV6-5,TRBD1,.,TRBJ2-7,TGTGCCAGCAGTTACCGGGACAGGGCCTACGAGCAGTACTTC,CASSYRDRAYEQYF
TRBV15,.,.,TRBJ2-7,TGTGCCACCAGCAGCGGGTACTACGAGCAGTACTTC,CATSSGYYEQYF
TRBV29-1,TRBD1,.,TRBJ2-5,TGCAGCGTTGAGGAGCGACGGGACAGGCGGGGCGAGACCCAGTACTTC,CSVEERRDRRGETQYF
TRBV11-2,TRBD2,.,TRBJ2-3,TGTGCCAGCAGCTTGGGCGGGAGGGTCACAGATACGCAGTATTTT,CASSLGGRVTDTQYF
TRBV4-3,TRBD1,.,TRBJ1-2,TGCGCCAGCAGCCTATATCAGGGGGCGAAGGGCTATGGCTACACCTTC,CASSLYQGAKGYGYTF
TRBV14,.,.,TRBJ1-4,TGTGCCAGCAGCCCCGACGGAGGGACTAATGAAAAACTGTTTTTT,CASSPDGGTNEKLFF
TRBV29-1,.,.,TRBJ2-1,TGCAGCGTTGAAGATCTACCGGACCCGACACAGGCCTACAATGAGCAGTTCTTC,CSVEDLPDPTQAYNEQFF
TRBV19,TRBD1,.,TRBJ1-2,TGTGCCAGTAGTCACCGGGACAGGGCTGGCTACACCTTC,CASSHRDRAGYTF
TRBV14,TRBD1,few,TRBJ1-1,TGTGCCAGCAGCAGCAGGGACAGGGGTAAGGCTGAAGCTTTCTTT,CASSSRDRGKAEAFF
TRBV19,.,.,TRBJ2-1,TGTGCCAGTAGTATCGAGGGCGGCTCCTACAATGAGCAGTTCTTC,CASSIEGGSYNEQFF
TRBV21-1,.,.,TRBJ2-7,TGTGCCAGCAGCAAAGGGCTGGGGGCGGGCGAGCAGTACTTC,CASSKGLGAGEQYF
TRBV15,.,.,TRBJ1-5,TGTGCCACCAGCTCCCCCGGCGACAGGATCGGACAGCCCCAGCATTTT,CATSSPGDRIGQPQHF
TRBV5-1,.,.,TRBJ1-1,TGCGCCAGCAGCTCCCAAACAGAGATGAACACTGAAGCTTTCTTT,CASSSQTEMNTEAFF
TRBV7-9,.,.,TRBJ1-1,TGTGCCAGCAGCCCAACGGGCGGGCCGAAGAACACTGAAGCTTTCTTT,CASSPTGGPKNTEAFF
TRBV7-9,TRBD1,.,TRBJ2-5,TGTGCCAGCAGCTTAGTCGGACAGGGGCCGTGGGAGACCCAGTACTTC,CASSLVGQGPWETQYF
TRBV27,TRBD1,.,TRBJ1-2,TGTGCCAGCAGTTGGGGGAAGAACAGGGGACGAGGCTACACCTTC,CASSWGKNRGRGYTF
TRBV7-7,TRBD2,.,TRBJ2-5,TGTGCTAGCAGCTTAGATCCAGCGGGGGAGACCCAGTACTTC,CASSLDPAGETQYF